This T cell receptor beta chain was obtained from a study of PD-1 blockade in classical Hodgkin lymphoma. On the study more broadly: Patients were treated with nivolumab at 3 mg/kg, and this was given intravenously every 2 weeks.

Sample time point: cycle 4 day 1 (C4D1), after 6 weeks of nivolumab. Every one of the patients relapsed after autologous stem cell transplantation (brentuximab vedotin exposure was variable). The investigators isolated CD8+ T cells from thawed PBMCs using magnetic negative selection. The repertoire was sequenced with immunoSEQ multiplex PCR; TCRdb's copy has only in-frame clones and lacks some. The sample lists about 20,000 clones, 84% occurring once. This clone was detected once. Its antigen is currently unknown. Whole-study results and caveats: Diversity in CD4+ TCRs, unlike that measured in CD8+ TCRs, had risen significantly by C4D1. Reported baseline diversity: healthy donors highest, relapsed/refractory patients lowest.

The CDR3 consists of 14 residues. Looked up from germline, CDR1 is LNHNV and CDR2 is YYDKDF (reference sequence). The ends were cut back, 4 bases at V and 7 bases at J, with 13 bases in the middle. The sample consisted of CD8+ T cells from blood, taken before the fourth cycle of nivolumab. The genes are TRBV15 and TRBJ2-2, with D possibly matching TRBD2 (6 bases). The sequence was collected from a human donor with classical Hodgkin lymphoma. CDR3 DNA: TGTGCCACCAGCATCGGACTACCTCTCGGGGAGCTGTTTTTT. Translating it yields CATSIGLPLGELFF.